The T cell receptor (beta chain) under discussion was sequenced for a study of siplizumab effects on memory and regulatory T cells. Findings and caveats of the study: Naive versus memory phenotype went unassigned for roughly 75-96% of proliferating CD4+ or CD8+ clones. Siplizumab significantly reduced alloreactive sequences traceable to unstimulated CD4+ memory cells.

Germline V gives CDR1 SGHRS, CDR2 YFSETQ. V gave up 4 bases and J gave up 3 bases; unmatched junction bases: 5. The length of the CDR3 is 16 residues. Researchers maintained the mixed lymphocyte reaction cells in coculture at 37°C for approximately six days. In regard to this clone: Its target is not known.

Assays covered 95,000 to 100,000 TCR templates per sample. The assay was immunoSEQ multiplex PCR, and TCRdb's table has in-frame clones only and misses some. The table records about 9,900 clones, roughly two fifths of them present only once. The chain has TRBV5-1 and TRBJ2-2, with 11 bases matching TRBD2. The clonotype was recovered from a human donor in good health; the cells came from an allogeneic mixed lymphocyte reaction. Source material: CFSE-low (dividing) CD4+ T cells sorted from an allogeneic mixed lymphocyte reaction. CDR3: CASSPLAGGHTGELFF. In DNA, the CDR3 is TGCGCCAGCAGCCCGCTAGCGGGAGGTCACACCGGGGAGCTGTTTTTT. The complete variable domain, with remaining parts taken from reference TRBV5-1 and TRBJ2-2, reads KAGVTQTPRYLIKTRGQQVTLSCSPISGHRSVSWYQQTPGQGLQFLFEYFSETQRNKGNFPGRFSGRQFSNSRSEMNVSTLELGDSALYLCASSPLAGGHTGELFFGEGSRLTVL.